The 3 T cell receptor beta chains in this list originate from one sample, sequenced in a study of T-cell reconstitution after alpha-beta-depleted transplantation in children. Unique molecular identifiers were incorporated during preparation of the TCRbeta library. Each CDR3 protein gets one entry after TCRdb re-called the PCR reads with MiXCR. The table lists about 200,000 distinct CDR3 sequences, 6.6% of them singletons. This specimen was PBMCs, taken before TCRalphabeta/CD19-depleted stem cell transplant. These receptors all stem from a boy under 10 years old with acute lymphoblastic leukemia, due to receive a stem cell transplant.

The table lists this clonotype with many counts. V and J are TRBV28 and TRBJ2-1; no reliable D call. The CDR3 is 13 residues long. Trimming took off 3 bases at V and 7 bases at J, with 10 bases between the two ends. CDR1 is MDHEN, CDR2 SYDVKM, per germline. The CDR3 region is CASSFWTQNEQFF. In DNA, the CDR3 is TGTGCCAGCAGTTTTTGGACGCAGAATGAGCAGTTCTTC.

This clonotype has at least ten counts. The chain uses TRBV28 and TRBJ2-1; TRBD2 matches 9 bases. V shed 6 bases, J shed 2 bases, and the junction held 5 bases outside the gene matches. Per germline, CDR1 MDHEN and CDR2 SYDVKM. This CDR3 is 15 amino acids long. The CDR3 DNA reads TGTGCCAGCAGAAATAGCGGGGGCCCCTACAATGAGCAGTTCTTC. Protein: CASRNSGGPYNEQFF.

This chain connects TRBV2 to TRBJ2-7; 10 nucleotides match TRBD1. Trimming took 8 bases from V and 9 from J; bases not matched to a gene: 16. The length of the CDR3 is 15 residues. Per the germline V gene, CDR1 is SNHLY and CDR2 is FYNNEI. CDR3 coding DNA: TGTGCCAGCCACCTCCGATCCGGGACAGGGGCCCTGCAGTACTTC. As protein: CASHLRSGTGALQYF.